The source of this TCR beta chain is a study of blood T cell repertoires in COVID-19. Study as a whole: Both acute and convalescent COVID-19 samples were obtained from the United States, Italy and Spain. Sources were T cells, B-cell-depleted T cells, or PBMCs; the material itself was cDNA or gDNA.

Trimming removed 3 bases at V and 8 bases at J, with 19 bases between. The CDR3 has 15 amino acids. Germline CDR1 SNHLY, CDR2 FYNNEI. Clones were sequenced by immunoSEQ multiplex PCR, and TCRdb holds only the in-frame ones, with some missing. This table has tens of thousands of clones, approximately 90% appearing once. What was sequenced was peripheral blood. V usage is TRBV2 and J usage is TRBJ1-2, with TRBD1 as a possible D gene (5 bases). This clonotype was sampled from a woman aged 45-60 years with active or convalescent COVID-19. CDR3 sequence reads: CASSEFREVWRGYTF. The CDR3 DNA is TGTGCCAGCAGTGAGTTCAGGGAAGTATGGCGAGGCTACACCTTC.